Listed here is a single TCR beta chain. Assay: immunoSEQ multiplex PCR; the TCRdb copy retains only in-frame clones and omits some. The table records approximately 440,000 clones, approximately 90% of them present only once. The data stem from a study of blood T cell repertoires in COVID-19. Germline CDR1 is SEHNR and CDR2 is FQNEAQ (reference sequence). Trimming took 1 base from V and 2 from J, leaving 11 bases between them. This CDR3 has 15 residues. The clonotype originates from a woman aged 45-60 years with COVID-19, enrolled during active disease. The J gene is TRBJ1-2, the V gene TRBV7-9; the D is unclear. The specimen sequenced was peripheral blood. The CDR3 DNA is TGTGCCAGCAGCTTAGTGAGATCCGGGAACTATGGCTACACCTTC. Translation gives CASSLVRSGNYGYTF.